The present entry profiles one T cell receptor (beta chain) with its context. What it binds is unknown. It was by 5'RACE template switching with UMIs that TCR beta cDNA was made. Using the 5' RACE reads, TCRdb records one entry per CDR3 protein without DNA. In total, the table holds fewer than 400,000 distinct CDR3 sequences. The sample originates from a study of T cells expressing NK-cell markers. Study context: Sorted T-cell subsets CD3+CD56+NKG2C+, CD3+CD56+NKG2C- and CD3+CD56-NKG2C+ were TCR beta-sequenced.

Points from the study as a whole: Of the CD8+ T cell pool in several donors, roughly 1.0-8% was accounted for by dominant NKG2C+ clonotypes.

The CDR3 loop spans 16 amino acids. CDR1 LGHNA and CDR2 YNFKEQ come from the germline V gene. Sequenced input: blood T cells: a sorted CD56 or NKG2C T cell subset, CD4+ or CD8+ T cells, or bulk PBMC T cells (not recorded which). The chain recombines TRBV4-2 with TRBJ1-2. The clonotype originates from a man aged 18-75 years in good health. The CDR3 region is CASSSVLSSSNYGYTF.